The 4 T cell receptor beta chains below were found in one sample sequenced in a study of cytomegalovirus exposure and HLA in healthy donors. The PCR employed 60 Vbeta primers together with 13 Jbeta primers. Only in-frame clones appear in the TCRdb table, and some are missing; sequencing was by immunoSEQ multiplex PCR. The profile shows a few hundred thousand clones, about 83% of them singletons. Input material: PBMCs. Every receptor here comes from a man aged 35 to 55 in good health and CMV-seronegative.

V gene TRBV10-3 combines with J gene TRBJ1-6; 8 positions match TRBD1. CDR1 and CDR2 from the germline V gene are ENHRY and SYGVKD. The CDR3 is made up of 14 amino acids. J was trimmed by 2 bases and V by 10 bases; bases with no gene match: 4. CDR3 residues: CASRTGPYNSPLHF. The DNA for the CDR3 is TGTGCCAGCCGGACAGGGCCCTATAATTCACCCCTCCACTTT.

The chain recombines TRBV7-9 with TRBJ2-1; TRBD2 aligns across 7 bases. The J segment lost 7 bases and the V segment lost 1 base, leaving 10 bases of the junction unmatched. Germline V lookup: CDR1 SEHNR, CDR2 FQNEAQ (reference sequence). The length of the CDR3 is 16 residues. CDR3 DNA sequence: TGTGCCAGCAGCTTAGGTCTGGACTCCGGGGGGAATGAGCAGTTCTTC. Its protein is CASSLGLDSGGNEQFF.

The V gene is TRBV10-3, the J gene TRBJ1-4; possible D gene TRBD1, 6 bases. The V gene's germline CDR1 is ENHRY and CDR2 SYGVKD. Trimming left V 3 bases short and J 5 bases short, with 13 bases between. The CDR3 runs 15 residues. CDR3 residues: CAISEQGGGNEKLFF. The CDR3 nucleotides are TGTGCCATCAGTGAACAGGGAGGGGGAAATGAAAAACTGTTTTTT.

V usage is TRBV6-1 and J usage is TRBJ1-1; D is ambiguous. The V end lost 8 bases, the J end lost 2 bases, and 18 bases lay between the germline ends. There are 15 residues in the CDR3. Germline V gene lookup returns CDR1 MNHNS and CDR2 SASEGT. The CDR3 reads CASGAMEVVNTEAFF. The CDR3 DNA reads TGTGCCAGCGGTGCGATGGAGGTAGTCAACACTGAAGCTTTCTTT.